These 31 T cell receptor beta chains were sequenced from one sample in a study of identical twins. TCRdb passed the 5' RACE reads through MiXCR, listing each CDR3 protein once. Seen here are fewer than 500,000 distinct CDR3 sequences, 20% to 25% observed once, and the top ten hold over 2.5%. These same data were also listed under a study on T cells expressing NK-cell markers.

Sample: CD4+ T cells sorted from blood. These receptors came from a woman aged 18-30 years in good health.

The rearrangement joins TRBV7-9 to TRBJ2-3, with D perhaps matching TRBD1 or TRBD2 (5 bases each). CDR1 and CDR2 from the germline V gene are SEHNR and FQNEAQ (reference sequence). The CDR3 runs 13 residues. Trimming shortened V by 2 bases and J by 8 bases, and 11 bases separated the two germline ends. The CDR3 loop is CASSLYMGVTQYF. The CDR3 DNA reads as TGTGCCAGCAGCTTATATATGGGGGTTACGCAGTATTTT.

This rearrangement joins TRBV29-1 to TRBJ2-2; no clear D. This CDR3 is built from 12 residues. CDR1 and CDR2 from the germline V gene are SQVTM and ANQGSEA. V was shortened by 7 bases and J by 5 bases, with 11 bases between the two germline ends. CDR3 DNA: TGCAGCGCGGACCCGGATACCGGGGAGCTGTTTTTT. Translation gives CSADPDTGELFF.

CDR3 nucleotides: TGTGCCAGCAGCCAAGTTCTCAGGGGAGAGCAGTACTTC. The encoded protein is CASSQVLRGEQYF. The chain couples TRBV3-1 to TRBJ2-7; possible D gene TRBD1, 6 bases. Trimming took 1 base from V and 7 from J, leaving 11 bases between them. Germline V gene lookup returns CDR1 LGHDT and CDR2 YNNKEL (reference sequence). The CDR3 is made up of 13 amino acids.

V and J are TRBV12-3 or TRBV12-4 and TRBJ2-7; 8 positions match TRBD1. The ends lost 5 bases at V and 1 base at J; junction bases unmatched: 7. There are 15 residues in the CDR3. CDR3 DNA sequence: TGTGCCAGCAGTCTTGACAGGGACAGGTCCTACGAGCAGTACTTC. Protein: CASSLDRDRSYEQYF.

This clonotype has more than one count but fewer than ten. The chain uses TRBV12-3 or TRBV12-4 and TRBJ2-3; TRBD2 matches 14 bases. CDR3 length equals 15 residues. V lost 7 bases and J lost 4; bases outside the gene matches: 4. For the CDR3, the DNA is TGTGCCAGCATCTCGGGACTAGCGGGAGCAGATACGCAGTATTTT. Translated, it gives CASISGLAGADTQYF.

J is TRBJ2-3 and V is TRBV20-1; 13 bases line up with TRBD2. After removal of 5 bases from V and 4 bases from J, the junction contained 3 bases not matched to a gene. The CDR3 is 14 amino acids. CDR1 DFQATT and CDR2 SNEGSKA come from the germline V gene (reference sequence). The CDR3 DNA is TGCAGTGCTCAGACTAGCGGGAGGTCAGATACGCAGTATTTT. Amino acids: CSAQTSGRSDTQYF.

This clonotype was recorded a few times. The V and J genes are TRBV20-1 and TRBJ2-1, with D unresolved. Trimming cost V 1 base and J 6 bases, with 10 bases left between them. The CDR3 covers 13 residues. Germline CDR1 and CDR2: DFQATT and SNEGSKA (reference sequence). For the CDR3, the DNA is TGCAGTGCTAGAGTTAACCGTCTCAATGAGCAGTTCTTC. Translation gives CSARVNRLNEQFF.

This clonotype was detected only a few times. The CDR3 DNA follows: TGCGCCAGCAGCTTTCCAGCGAGCACAGATACGCAGTATTTT. Translation gives CASSFPASTDTQYF. V and J are TRBV5-1 and TRBJ2-3; D is unresolved. Germline lookup yields CDR1 SGHRS and CDR2 YFSETQ. Trimming left V 2 bases short and J 0 bases short, with 7 bases between. The CDR3 sequence is 14 residues long.

The CDR3 reads CASSMASGLYNEQFF. The CDR3 DNA is TGCGCCAGCAGTATGGCTAGCGGCCTATACAATGAGCAGTTCTTC. This chain uses TRBV10-1 with TRBJ2-1, with 7 bases that match TRBD2. V lost 5 bases, J lost 4 bases, and 8 bases stayed unmatched. Germline values: CDR1 WNHNN, CDR2 SYGVQD (reference sequence). The CDR3 is 15 residues long.

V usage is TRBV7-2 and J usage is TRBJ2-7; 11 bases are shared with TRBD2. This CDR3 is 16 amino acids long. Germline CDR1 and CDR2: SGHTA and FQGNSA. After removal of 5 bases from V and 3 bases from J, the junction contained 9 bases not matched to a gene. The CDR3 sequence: CASSTLGTSGLYEQYF. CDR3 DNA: TGTGCCAGCAGCACCTTGGGGACTAGCGGTCTCTACGAGCAGTACTTC.

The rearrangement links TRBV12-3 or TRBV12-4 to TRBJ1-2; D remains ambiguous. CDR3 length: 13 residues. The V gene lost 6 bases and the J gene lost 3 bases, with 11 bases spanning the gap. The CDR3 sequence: CASSIRNYYGYTF. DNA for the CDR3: TGTGCCAGCAGCATTCGGAATTACTATGGCTACACCTTC.

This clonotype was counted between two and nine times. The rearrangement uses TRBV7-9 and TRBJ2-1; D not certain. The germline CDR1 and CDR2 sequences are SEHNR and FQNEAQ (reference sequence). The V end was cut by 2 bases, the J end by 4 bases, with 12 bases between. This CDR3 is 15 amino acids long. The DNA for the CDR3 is TGTGCCAGCAGCTTATTTCGGGCGGAGTACAATGAGCAGTTCTTC. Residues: CASSLFRAEYNEQFF.

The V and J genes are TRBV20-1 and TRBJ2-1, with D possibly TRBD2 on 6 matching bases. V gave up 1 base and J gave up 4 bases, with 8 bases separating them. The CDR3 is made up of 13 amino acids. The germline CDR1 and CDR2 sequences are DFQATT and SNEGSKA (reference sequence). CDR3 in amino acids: CSARAGVYNEQFF. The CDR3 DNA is TGCAGTGCTAGAGCGGGAGTGTACAATGAGCAGTTCTTC.

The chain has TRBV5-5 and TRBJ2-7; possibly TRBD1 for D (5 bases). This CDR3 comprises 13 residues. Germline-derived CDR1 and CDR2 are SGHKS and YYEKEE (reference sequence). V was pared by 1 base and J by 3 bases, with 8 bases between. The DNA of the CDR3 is TGTGCCAGCAGCTTGACAGGAGACTACGAGCAGTACTTC. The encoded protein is CASSLTGDYEQYF.

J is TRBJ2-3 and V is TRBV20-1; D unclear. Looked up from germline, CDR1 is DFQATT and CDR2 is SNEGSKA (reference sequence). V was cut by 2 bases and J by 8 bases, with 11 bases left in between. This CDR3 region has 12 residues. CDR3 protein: CSARTELVTQYF. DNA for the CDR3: TGCAGTGCTAGAACGGAACTTGTTACGCAGTATTTT.

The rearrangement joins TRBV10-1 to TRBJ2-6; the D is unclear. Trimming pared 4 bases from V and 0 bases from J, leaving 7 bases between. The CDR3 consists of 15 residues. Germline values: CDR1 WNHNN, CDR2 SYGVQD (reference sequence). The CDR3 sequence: CASSAGDSGANVLTF. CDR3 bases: TGCGCCAGCAGTGCGGGTGACTCTGGGGCCAACGTCCTGACTTTC.

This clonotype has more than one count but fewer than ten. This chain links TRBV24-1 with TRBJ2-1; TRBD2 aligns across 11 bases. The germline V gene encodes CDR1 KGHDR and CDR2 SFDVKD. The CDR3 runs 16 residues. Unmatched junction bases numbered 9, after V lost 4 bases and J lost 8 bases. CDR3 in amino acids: CATSDRTSGSGYEQFF. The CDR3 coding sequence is TGTGCCACCAGTGACCGCACTAGCGGGAGTGGCTATGAGCAGTTCTTC.

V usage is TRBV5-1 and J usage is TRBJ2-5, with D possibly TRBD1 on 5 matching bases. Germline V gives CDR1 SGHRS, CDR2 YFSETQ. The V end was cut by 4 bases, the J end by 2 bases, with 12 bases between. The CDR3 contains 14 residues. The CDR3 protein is CASSPRTRQETQYF. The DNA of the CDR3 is TGCGCCAGCAGCCCCAGGACACGACAAGAGACCCAGTACTTC. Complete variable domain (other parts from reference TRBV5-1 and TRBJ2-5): KAGVTQTPRYLIKTRGQQVTLSCSPISGHRSVSWYQQTPGQGLQFLFEYFSETQRNKGNFPGRFSGRQFSNSRSEMNVSTLELGDSALYLCASSPRTRQETQYFGPGTRLLVL.

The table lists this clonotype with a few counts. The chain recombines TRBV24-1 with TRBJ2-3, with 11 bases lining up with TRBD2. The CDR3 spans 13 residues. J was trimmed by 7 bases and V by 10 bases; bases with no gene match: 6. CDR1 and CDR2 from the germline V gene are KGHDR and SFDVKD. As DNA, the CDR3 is TGTGCCACATCAACTAGCGGGAGCCATACGCAGTATTTT. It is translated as CATSTSGSHTQYF.

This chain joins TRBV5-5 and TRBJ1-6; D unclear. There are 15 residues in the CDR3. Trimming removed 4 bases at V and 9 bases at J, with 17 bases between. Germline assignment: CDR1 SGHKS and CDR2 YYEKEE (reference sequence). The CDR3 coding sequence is TGTGCCAGCAGCCCCATCAACCCGGGAACTTCACCCCTCCACTTT. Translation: CASSPINPGTSPLHF.

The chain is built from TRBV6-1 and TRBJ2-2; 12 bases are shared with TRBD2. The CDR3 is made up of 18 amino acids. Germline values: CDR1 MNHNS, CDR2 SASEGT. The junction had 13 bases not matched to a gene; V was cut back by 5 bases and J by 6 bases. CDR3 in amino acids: CASSLGGYASGRAGELFF. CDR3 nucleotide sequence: TGTGCCAGCAGTCTTGGGGGCTATGCTAGCGGGAGGGCCGGGGAGCTGTTTTTT.

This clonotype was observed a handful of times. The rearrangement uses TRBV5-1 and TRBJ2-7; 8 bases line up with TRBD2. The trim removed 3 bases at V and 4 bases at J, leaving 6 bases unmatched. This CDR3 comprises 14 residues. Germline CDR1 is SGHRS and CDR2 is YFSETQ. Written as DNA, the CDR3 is TGCGCCAGCAGCTCTGGACTAGCAGAATACGAGCAGTACTTC. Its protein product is CASSSGLAEYEQYF.

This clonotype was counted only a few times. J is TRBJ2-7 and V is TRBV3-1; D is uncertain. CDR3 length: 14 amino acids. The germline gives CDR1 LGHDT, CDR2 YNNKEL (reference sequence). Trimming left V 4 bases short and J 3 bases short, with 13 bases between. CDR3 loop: CASSPKDGYYEQYF. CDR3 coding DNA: TGTGCCAGCAGCCCAAAGGACGGATACTACGAGCAGTACTTC.

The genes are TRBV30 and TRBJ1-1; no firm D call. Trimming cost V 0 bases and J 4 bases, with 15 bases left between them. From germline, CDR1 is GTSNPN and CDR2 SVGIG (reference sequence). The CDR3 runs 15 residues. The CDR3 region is CAWSVNPGGITEAFF. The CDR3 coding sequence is TGTGCCTGGAGTGTAAACCCGGGCGGAATCACTGAAGCTTTCTTT. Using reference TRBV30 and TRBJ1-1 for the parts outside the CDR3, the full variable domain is SQTIHQWPATLVQPVGSPLSLECTVEGTSNPNLYWYRQAAGRGLQLLFYSVGIGQISSEVPQNLSASRPQDRQFILSSKKLLLSDSGFYLCAWSVNPGGITEAFFGQGTRLTVV.

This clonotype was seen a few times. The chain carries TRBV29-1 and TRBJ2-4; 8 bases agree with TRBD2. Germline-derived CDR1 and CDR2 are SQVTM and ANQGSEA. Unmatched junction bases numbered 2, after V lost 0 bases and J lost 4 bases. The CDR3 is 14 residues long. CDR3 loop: CSVEDRGGKNIQYF. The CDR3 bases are TGCAGCGTTGAAGATCGGGGGGGGAAAAACATTCAGTACTTC. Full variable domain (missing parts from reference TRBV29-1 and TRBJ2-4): SAVISQKPSRDICQRGTSLTIQCQVDSQVTMMFWYRQQPGQSLTLIATANQGSEATYESGFVIDKFPISRPNLTFSTLTVSNMSPEDSSIYLCSVEDRGGKNIQYFGAGTRLSVL.

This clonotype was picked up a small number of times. The CDR3 spells CASSSPRGGTQYF. The CDR3 DNA reads as TGTGCCAGCAGCTCGCCCCGAGGGGGGACCCAGTACTTC. The V and J genes are TRBV5-4 and TRBJ2-5, with D tentatively TRBD1 (6 bases). This CDR3 has 13 amino acids. CDR1 and CDR2 from the germline V gene are SGHNT and YYREEE (reference sequence). V was clipped by 3 bases and J by 7 bases, with 13 bases between them.

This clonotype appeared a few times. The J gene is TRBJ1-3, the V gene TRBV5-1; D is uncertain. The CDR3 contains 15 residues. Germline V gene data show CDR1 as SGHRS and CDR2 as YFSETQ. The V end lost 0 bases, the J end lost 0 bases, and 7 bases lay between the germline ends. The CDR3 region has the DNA TGCGCCAGCAGCTTGGTCGCGGACTCTGGAAACACCATATATTTT. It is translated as CASSLVADSGNTIYF.

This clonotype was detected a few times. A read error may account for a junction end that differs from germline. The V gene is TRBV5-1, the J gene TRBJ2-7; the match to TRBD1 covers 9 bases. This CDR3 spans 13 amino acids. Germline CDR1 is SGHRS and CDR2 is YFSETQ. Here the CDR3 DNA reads TGCGCCAGCAGCCCGGACAGGGGCTTATCCCCCCATTTC. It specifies CASSPDRGLSPHF.

CDR3 loop: CSARDPRGNTGELFF. The CDR3 coding sequence is TGCAGTGCCCGAGACCCTAGGGGGAACACCGGGGAGCTGTTTTTT. J is TRBJ2-2 and V is TRBV20-1, with D maybe TRBD1 (5 bases). V was trimmed by 6 bases and J by 1 base, leaving 15 bases between them. Germline V gene sequence: CDR1 DFQATT, CDR2 SNEGSKA (reference sequence). The CDR3 has 15 residues.

Here the CDR3 DNA reads TGTGCCAGCAGCCCCCGGCGCACCTACGAGCAGTACTTC. Amino acids: CASSPRRTYEQYF. This chain uses TRBV5-5 with TRBJ2-7; D remains unclear. CDR3 length: 13 amino acids. Germline assignment: CDR1 SGHKS and CDR2 YYEKEE (reference sequence). V lost 4 bases and J 2 bases, leaving 10 bases between the germline ends.

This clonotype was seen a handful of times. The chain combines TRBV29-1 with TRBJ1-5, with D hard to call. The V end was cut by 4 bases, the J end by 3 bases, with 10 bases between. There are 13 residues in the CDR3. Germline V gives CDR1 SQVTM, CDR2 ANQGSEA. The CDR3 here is CSVVTDTNQPQHF. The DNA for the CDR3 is TGCAGCGTTGTAACCGATACCAATCAGCCCCAGCATTTT.